This passage covers 23 T cell receptor beta chains from one sample sequenced in a study of T cells in Graves' hyperthyroidism and ophthalmopathy. Amplification targeted TCR beta CDR3 regions from RNA transcripts. The primer set for the first-round RT-PCR of the TCR CDR3 was HTBI. TCRdb redid the calling of the multiplex PCR reads with MiXCR, one entry per CDR3 protein. The sample records roughly 800,000 distinct CDR3 sequences, about two fifths being singletons. Sequenced material: blood. Receptors originate from a man aged 18 to 30 with Graves' hyperthyroidism.

On this clonotype itself: One end of the junction is discordant with germline, which a read error may explain. Here the CDR3 DNA reads TGTGCCAGCAGCTTAGTGGGACCCAAAAACACCGGGGAGCTGCTTTTT. Amino acid sequence: CASSLVGPKNTGELLF. The chain couples TRBV7-2 to TRBJ2-2, with D possibly being TRBD1 or TRBD2 (5 bases each). This CDR3 is built from 16 residues. Germline assignment: CDR1 SGHTA and CDR2 FQGNSA.

There are a few counts of this clonotype. The chain joins TRBV7-8 to TRBJ1-5; possible D gene TRBD1, 5 bases. The germline CDR1 and CDR2 sequences are SGHVS and FQNEAQ. This CDR3 has 19 residues. V lost 1 base and J lost 0, with 19 bases in between. The CDR3 DNA sequence: TGTGCCAGCAGCTTAGAGTGGGGCCCTACCAGTGATAGCAATCAGCCCCAGCATTTT. It specifies CASSLEWGPTSDSNQPQHF.

This clonotype has ten or more counts. The V gene is TRBV29-1, the J gene TRBJ2-5; 7 nucleotides line up with TRBD2. The ends lost 6 bases at V and 5 bases at J; junction bases unmatched: 6. The CDR3 covers 12 residues. Per germline, CDR1 SQVTM and CDR2 ANQGSEA. The CDR3 DNA follows: TGCAGCGTGGGGGAGGGCTCTGAGACCCAGTACTTC. Protein product: CSVGEGSETQYF.

This clonotype was seen at least ten times. The rearrangement links TRBV11-2 to TRBJ1-1, with 8 bases identical to TRBD1. Unmatched junction bases numbered 5, after V lost 0 bases and J lost 11 bases. The CDR3 covers 13 residues. Germline V lookup: CDR1 SGHAT, CDR2 FQNNGV. The CDR3 region has the DNA TGTGCCAGCAGCTTAGACAGGGGGCAAACGGCTTTCTTT. Translation: CASSLDRGQTAFF.

There are many counts of this clonotype. V gene TRBV29-1 combines with J gene TRBJ1-1; 7 bases are a match to TRBD1. CDR1 is SQVTM and CDR2 is ANQGSEA in the germline V gene. CDR3 length: 13 residues. Unmatched junction bases numbered 6, after V lost 7 bases and J lost 1 base. The CDR3 here is CSGAQGGNTEAFF. The DNA for the CDR3 is TGCAGCGGCGCCCAGGGGGGGAACACTGAAGCTTTCTTT.

This clonotype was recorded many times. This chain connects TRBV6-4 to TRBJ1-6; 10 positions match TRBD1. The V and J ends lost 2 bases and 9 bases, in that order; junction bases with no gene match: 1. The germline V gene encodes CDR1 MRHNA and CDR2 SNTAGT. CDR3 length equals 14 residues. The CDR3 region is CASSDGTGVSPLHF. The CDR3 nucleotides are TGTGCCAGCAGTGACGGGACAGGGGTTTCACCCCTCCACTTT.

There are many counts of this clonotype. The chain has TRBV19 and TRBJ1-1, with unresolved D. Trimming removed 3 bases from V and 7 bases from J, with 9 bases in between. Germline V gene data show CDR1 as LNHDA and CDR2 as SQIVND (reference sequence). The CDR3 is 12 residues long. The CDR3 coding sequence is TGTGCCAGTAGTATTGGTACGGTTGAAGCTTTCTTT. Amino acids: CASSIGTVEAFF.

This clonotype turned up a few times. The rearrangement uses TRBV7-9 and TRBJ1-4, with a possible D match to TRBD1 (5 bases). CDR3 length: 15 amino acids. From germline, CDR1 is SEHNR and CDR2 FQNEAQ (reference sequence). Trimming removed 3 bases from V and 0 bases from J, with 8 bases in between. The DNA of the CDR3 is TGTGCCAGCAGCTTGGGGGATTCAACTAATGAAAAACTGTTTTTT. Its protein product is CASSLGDSTNEKLFF.

This clonotype showed up many times. This rearrangement joins TRBV29-1 to TRBJ1-2; TRBD1 matches 12 bases. The CDR3 has 13 residues. Germline V gene lookup returns CDR1 SQVTM and CDR2 ANQGSEA. J gave up 9 bases and V 7 bases, and 9 bases lay outside the gene matches. CDR3 amino acids: CSAQGQGARSYTF. DNA for the CDR3: TGCAGCGCCCAGGGACAGGGGGCGCGGAGCTACACCTTC. The whole variable domain, filled in from reference TRBV29-1 and TRBJ1-2, reads SAVISQKPSRDICQRGTSLTIQCQVDSQVTMMFWYRQQPGQSLTLIATANQGSEATYESGFVIDKFPISRPNLTFSTLTVSNMSPEDSSIYLCSAQGQGARSYTFGSGTRLTVV.

A word on this clonotype: The CDR3 carries no conserved terminal phenylalanine or tryptophan, so it likely arises from a read error. This chain links TRBV9 with TRBJ2-5; D might be TRBD2 (5 bases). CDR3 length: 12 amino acids. V was clipped by 0 bases and J by 9 bases, with 9 bases between them. In germline, CDR1 is SGDLS, CDR2 YYNGEE. The CDR3 region has the DNA TGTGCCAGCAGCGTAGAAGCCGGGGCCCAGTACCTC. It translates to CASSVEAGAQYL.

This clonotype was seen only a few times. V is TRBV5-1 and J is TRBJ1-6; no reliable D call. Germline CDR1 SGHRS, CDR2 YFSETQ. The CDR3 is made up of 17 amino acids. The V and J ends lost 2 bases and 6 bases respectively, with 18 bases between them. CDR3 region: CASSFRAQSRGNSPLHF. CDR3 DNA sequence: TGCGCCAGCAGCTTCCGGGCCCAATCTCGGGGTAATTCACCCCTCCACTTT.

The chain has TRBV7-4 and TRBJ1-5; a weak D match, TRBD1 (5 bases). The V gene's germline CDR1 is SGHVT and CDR2 SQSDAQ. CDR3 length equals 15 residues. V lost 2 bases, J lost 11 bases, and 19 bases lay in between. CDR3 nucleotide sequence: TGTGCCAGCAGCTTATCGGGGGGGAAGGAAGAGACCCAGCATTTT. Residues: CASSLSGGKEETQHF.

The chain uses TRBV7-9 and TRBJ2-2, with 7 bases matching TRBD2. The germline V gene has CDR1 SEHNR and CDR2 FQNEAQ (reference sequence). Losses at the gene ends were 5 bases for V and 4 bases for J; bases not matched to a gene: 10. The CDR3 sequence is 16 residues long. The CDR3 sequence is CASSPSGTTTTGELFF. The CDR3 DNA follows: TGTGCCAGCAGCCCCTCTGGGACTACAACCACCGGGGAGCTGTTTTTT.

This clonotype was seen repeatedly, ten times or more. In DNA, the CDR3 is TGTGCCAGCAGTGAATGTTACAGGGAGATGATTTGGAACTTCTTT. Amino acid sequence: CASSECYREMIWNFF. The chain combines TRBV25-1 with TRBJ1-1; tentatively, D is TRBD1 (6 bases). V lost 1 base and J lost 14, with 23 bases in between. The CDR3 runs to 15 residues. Germline V gene data show CDR1 as MGHDK and CDR2 as SYGVNS.

Points on this clonotype: Germline is not matched at one junction end, which may reflect a read error. The rearrangement joins TRBV5-1 to TRBJ2-2; 8 bases fit TRBD1. This CDR3 has 15 amino acids. The germline gives CDR1 SGHRS, CDR2 YFSETQ. The DNA of the CDR3 is TGTGCCAGCAGCTTGGGGACAGGACCCACCGGGGAGCTGTTTTTT. Encoded protein: CASSLGTGPTGELFF.

The chain has TRBV24-1 and TRBJ2-5; no firm D call. The germline V gene has CDR1 KGHDR and CDR2 SFDVKD. Trimming removed 5 bases at V and 4 bases at J, with 16 bases between. CDR3 size: 15 residues. CDR3 DNA sequence: TGTGCCACCAGTGGTAGTACCGGGTTCGGAGAGACCCAGTACTTC. Amino acids: CATSGSTGFGETQYF.

Ten or more counts support this clonotype. V usage is TRBV2 and J usage is TRBJ1-1; D remains unclear. Germline CDR1 SNHLY, CDR2 FYNNEI. V lost 11 bases, J lost 4 bases, and 11 bases lay in between. The CDR3 is 11 residues long. Here the CDR3 DNA reads TGTGCCGGCGGATCGGTCACTGAAGCTTTCTTT. It translates to CAGGSVTEAFF.

The genes are TRBV20-1 and TRBJ2-7, with 7 positions matching TRBD1. The CDR3 consists of 14 residues. Germline trimming cut 4 bases from V and 0 bases from J; bases unmatched to any gene: 6. Germline V gene sequence: CDR1 DFQATT, CDR2 SNEGSKA (reference sequence). CDR3 DNA sequence: TGCAGTGCTAAAACCGGGACAGTCTCCTACGAGCAGTACTTC. As protein: CSAKTGTVSYEQYF.

This clonotype was detected many times. The V call is TRBV7-6, the J call TRBJ2-7; D remains unclear. The CDR3 is 13 amino acids. Trimming pared 2 bases from V and 0 bases from J, leaving 5 bases between. Germline CDR1 and CDR2: SGHVS and FNYEAQ. CDR3 sequence (DNA): TGTGCCAGCAGCTTATCCGTCTCCTACGAGCAGTACTTC. It encodes CASSLSVSYEQYF.

This chain connects TRBV7-2 to TRBJ1-3; D unclear. Per the germline V gene, CDR1 is SGHTA and CDR2 is FQGNSA. Trimming removed 4 bases from V and 10 bases from J, with 20 bases in between. The CDR3 totals 15 residues. The CDR3 DNA sequence: TGTGCCAGCAGCTCGACTTCGGGGTGGGAAGAGACCATATATTTT. Translation gives CASSSTSGWEETIYF.

This clonotype was observed many times. V gene TRBV19 combines with J gene TRBJ1-5, with 7 positions matching TRBD1. The CDR3 is 13 residues long. V dropped 6 bases and J dropped 7; count of bases not matched to a gene: 6. The germline gives CDR1 LNHDA, CDR2 SQIVND (reference sequence). DNA for the CDR3: TGTGCCAGTAGCGGGCAGGGGGACCAGCCCCAGCATTTT. Translation: CASSGQGDQPQHF.

This clonotype appeared many times. The V gene is TRBV2, the J gene TRBJ1-5; D not certain. Per the germline V gene, CDR1 is SNHLY and CDR2 is FYNNEI. Trimming left V 1 base short and J 3 bases short, with 7 bases between. The CDR3 loop spans 14 amino acids. The CDR3, as DNA: TGTGCCAGCAGTGAAGGCGGAGCCAATCAGCCCCAGCATTTT. Amino acid sequence: CASSEGGANQPQHF.

This clonotype was found once. The chain links TRBV18 to TRBJ1-1; TRBD1 matches at 8 bases. Germline V lookup: CDR1 KGHSH, CDR2 LQKENI. CDR3 length: 15 residues. J gave up 1 base and V 3 bases, and 4 bases lay outside the gene matches. The CDR3, as DNA: TGTGCCAGCTCACCTGGACAGGGTTGGAACACTGAAGCTTTCTTT. It codes for CASSPGQGWNTEAFF.